This T cell receptor (beta chain) is from a study of T cell responses to AZD1222 COVID-19 vaccine. Overall study: Pooling was applied to second doses at about 4 or about 12 weeks.

Using immunoSEQ multiplex PCR, the repertoire was profiled, and TCRdb retains in-frame clones only, with some absent. In the table there are around 140,000 clones, 92% of which are singletons. By share, this clone counts as medium-sized. Its antigen is undetermined. Trimming removed 1 base from V and 5 bases from J, with 9 bases in between. This CDR3 is built from 13 residues. Germline V gene lookup returns CDR1 SEHNR and CDR2 FQNEAQ (reference sequence). Study findings and constraints: The study found vaccine-associated CD4 TCRs spanning spike, dominant at 160-218 and 743-854.

The TCR comes from an adult in good health. The specimen was peripheral blood, collected on day 0 of AZD1222 vaccination. The V call is TRBV7-9, the J call TRBJ2-7, with a possible D match to TRBD1 (6 bases). The CDR3 protein is CASSLEAGDEQYF. The CDR3 bases are TGTGCCAGCAGCTTAGAGGCAGGGGACGAGCAGTACTTC.